The rows below give T cell receptor beta chains drawn from one sample of a study of neurological immune-mediated disorders. MiXCR, applied by TCRdb to the 5' RACE reads, yields one record per CDR3 protein. This sample carries 75,000 to 85,000 distinct CDR3 sequences, roughly a sixth of them seen once, and the ten largest clones take just over 15%. Specimen: PBMCs. The receptors shown here come from a woman between 40 and 50 years old in good health. CDR3s include the opening cysteine and the closing phenylalanine or tryptophan. The D gene is left open where the match is weak. Clone size is given for some rows only: seen once, a few or many times, or a class if the clone is expanded.

D gene: NA
clone size: many
V gene: TRBV30
J gene: TRBJ2-3
CDR3 DNA: TGTGCCTGGAGTGCGGGGGACACGCAGTATTTT
CDR3 protein: CAWSAGDTQYF

D gene: TRBD1
clone size: many
V gene: TRBV5-1
J gene: TRBJ2-1
CDR3 DNA: TGCGCCAGCAGCCCTGGGGACAGTGGAAATGAGCAGTTCTTC
CDR3 protein: CASSPGDSGNEQFF

D gene: NA
clone size: medium-sized
V gene: TRBV5-6
J gene: TRBJ1-1
CDR3 DNA: TGTGCCAGCAGCTATACCCTCCGACAGAGCGACACTGAAGCTTTCTTT
CDR3 protein: CASSYTLRQSDTEAFF

D gene: TRBD1
clone size: NA
V gene: TRBV3-1
J gene: TRBJ1-2
CDR3 DNA: TGTGCCCGCGGCAGACCGGGACAGAGCACCTATGGCTACACCTTC
CDR3 protein: CARGRPGQSTYGYTF

D gene: TRBD1
clone size: many
V gene: TRBV6-1
J gene: TRBJ1-1
CDR3 DNA: TGTGCCAGCAGTGAAATTCGGGACAGGGGATGGGCTTTCTTT
CDR3 protein: CASSEIRDRGWAFF

D gene: NA
clone size: many
V gene: TRBV9
J gene: TRBJ2-5
CDR3 DNA: TGTGCCAGCAGCGTTGCCTGGACAGGGAGGGGGTCCCCTCAAGAGACCCAGTACTTC
CDR3 protein: CASSVAWTGRGSPQETQYF

D gene: NA
clone size: many
V gene: TRBV5-5
J gene: TRBJ1-1
CDR3 DNA: TGTGCCAGCAGCTTAGGGACGGAGAACACTGAAGCTTTCTTT
CDR3 protein: CASSLGTENTEAFF

D gene: TRBD1
clone size: many
V gene: TRBV7-9
J gene: TRBJ2-3
CDR3 DNA: TGTGCCGGTAGGACAGGGGCAGAGGTAGATACGCAGTATTTT
CDR3 protein: CAGRTGAEVDTQYF

D gene: TRBD1
clone size: many
V gene: TRBV10-3
J gene: TRBJ1-3
CDR3 DNA: TGTGCCAGCGGACAGGGGGACTCTGGAAACACCATATATTTT
CDR3 protein: CASGQGDSGNTIYF

D gene: TRBD1
clone size: many
V gene: TRBV10-3
J gene: TRBJ1-2
CDR3 DNA: TGTGCCATCAGTTCAGGACAGGGGAGCGGTGTCGGCTACACCTTC
CDR3 protein: CAISSGQGSGVGYTF

D gene: TRBD2
clone size: few
V gene: TRBV7-2
J gene: TRBJ2-5
CDR3 DNA: TGTGCCAGCAGCACACCCAATCGAGCGGGGAGGGAGACCCAGTACTTC
CDR3 protein: CASSTPNRAGRETQYF

D gene: NA
clone size: many
V gene: TRBV6-2/TRBV6-3
J gene: TRBJ1-5
CDR3 DNA: TGTGCCAGCAGTTCAGGGATCTCTAGCAATCAGCCCCAGCATTTT
CDR3 protein: CASSSGISSNQPQHF

D gene: NA
clone size: many
V gene: TRBV4-2
J gene: TRBJ1-1
CDR3 DNA: TGTGCCAGCAGCCCACCCCGGGGCACTGAAGCTTTCTTT
CDR3 protein: CASSPPRGTEAFF

D gene: TRBD1
clone size: many
V gene: TRBV4-1
J gene: TRBJ1-1
CDR3 DNA: TGCGCCAGCAGCCGCCGAGAGACAGGGAGGACTGAAGCTTTCTTT
CDR3 protein: CASSRRETGRTEAFF

D gene: NA
clone size: NA
V gene: TRBV20-1
J gene: TRBJ2-7
CDR3 DNA: TGCAGTGTTATCAGGACCGCCCCTTGCGAGCAGTACTTC
CDR3 protein: CSVIRTAPCEQYF

D gene: NA
clone size: NA
V gene: TRBV11-2
J gene: TRBJ2-3
CDR3 DNA: TGTGCCAGCAGCGCGGGACTGCGCACAGATACGCAGTATTTT
CDR3 protein: CASSAGLRTDTQYF

D gene: NA
clone size: many
V gene: TRBV12-3/TRBV12-4
J gene: TRBJ1-1
CDR3 DNA: TGTGCCAGCAGTTTATCAGGTTCTAACACTGAAGCTTTCTTT
CDR3 protein: CASSLSGSNTEAFF

D gene: TRBD2
clone size: many
V gene: TRBV5-1
J gene: TRBJ2-1
CDR3 DNA: TGCGCCAGCAGTGTGGGGGGGTTGCTCAATGAGCAGTTCTTC
CDR3 protein: CASSVGGLLNEQFF

D gene: TRBD2
clone size: many
V gene: TRBV5-1
J gene: TRBJ2-3
CDR3 DNA: TGCGCCAACAGCCCGGGACTAGCGGCAGGCACAGATACGCAGTATTTT
CDR3 protein: CANSPGLAAGTDTQYF

D gene: NA
clone size: many
V gene: TRBV6-1
J gene: TRBJ1-1
CDR3 DNA: TGTGCCAGCCGTGGACCGCAGCTTATGAACACTGAAGCTTTCTTT
CDR3 protein: CASRGPQLMNTEAFF

D gene: NA
clone size: many
V gene: TRBV7-2
J gene: TRBJ2-1
CDR3 DNA: TGTGCCAGCAGCTTAGAACGGGGTCCCCCCTACAATGAGCAGTTCTTC
CDR3 protein: CASSLERGPPYNEQFF

D gene: TRBD1
clone size: many
V gene: TRBV5-6
J gene: TRBJ2-3
CDR3 DNA: TGTGCCAGCAGACGAGACAGGGGGCTGACAGATACGCAGTATTTT
CDR3 protein: CASRRDRGLTDTQYF

D gene: NA
clone size: many
V gene: TRBV6-6
J gene: TRBJ1-3
CDR3 DNA: TGTGCCAGCAGCCGTAGGGCGTCACAAGACTACTCTGGAAACACCATATATTTT
CDR3 protein: CASSRRASQDYSGNTIYF

D gene: NA
clone size: many
V gene: TRBV4-3
J gene: TRBJ1-2
CDR3 DNA: TGCGCCAGCAGCCAAGATCCGGGGTCTTATATTGGCTACACCTTC
CDR3 protein: CASSQDPGSYIGYTF

D gene: NA
clone size: many
V gene: TRBV29-1
J gene: TRBJ2-5
CDR3 DNA: TGCAGCGTTGTAGCTGGGGGTGAGACCCAGTACTTC
CDR3 protein: CSVVAGGETQYF

D gene: NA
clone size: many
V gene: TRBV5-1
J gene: TRBJ2-3
CDR3 DNA: TGCGCCAGCAGCTTGCGGCTACCCGACACAGATACGCAGTATTTT
CDR3 protein: CASSLRLPDTDTQYF

D gene: NA
clone size: NA
V gene: TRBV5-1
J gene: TRBJ2-1
CDR3 DNA: TGCGCCAGCAGCTTAGGGGATTACAATGAGCAGTTCTTC
CDR3 protein: CASSLGDYNEQFF

D gene: NA
clone size: many
V gene: TRBV12-3/TRBV12-4
J gene: TRBJ2-1
CDR3 DNA: TGTGCCAGCAGTTTTGGGGGGCCCGAGCCCTACAATGAGCAGTTCTTC
CDR3 protein: CASSFGGPEPYNEQFF

D gene: TRBD2
clone size: many
V gene: TRBV4-3
J gene: TRBJ2-1
CDR3 DNA: TGCGCCAGCAGCCAAGGGCCTAGCGGGAGTTACAATGAGCAGTTCTTC
CDR3 protein: CASSQGPSGSYNEQFF

D gene: NA
clone size: many
V gene: TRBV12-3/TRBV12-4
J gene: TRBJ2-3
CDR3 DNA: TGTGCCAGCAGTTTAATTCCGGGCCACAAGCCGAGAAGCACAGATACGCAGTATTTT
CDR3 protein: CASSLIPGHKPRSTDTQYF

D gene: TRBD1
clone size: many
V gene: TRBV20-1
J gene: TRBJ2-7
CDR3 DNA: TGCAGTGCTCAGAGAGGACAGGGCACCTACGAGCAGTACTTC
CDR3 protein: CSAQRGQGTYEQYF

D gene: TRBD1
clone size: NA
V gene: TRBV7-9
J gene: TRBJ2-3
CDR3 DNA: TGTGCCAGCAGCCCGACAGGGATGCGCACAGATACGCAGTATTTT
CDR3 protein: CASSPTGMRTDTQYF

D gene: TRBD1
clone size: many
V gene: TRBV18
J gene: TRBJ2-1
CDR3 DNA: TGTGCCAGCTCACCACCGGACAGGGATGAGCAGTTCTTC
CDR3 protein: CASSPPDRDEQFF

D gene: TRBD1
clone size: many
V gene: TRBV20-1
J gene: TRBJ1-1
CDR3 DNA: TGCAGTGCTTACAGGGGTAGGGCTTTCTTT
CDR3 protein: CSAYRGRAFF

D gene: NA
clone size: many
V gene: TRBV9
J gene: TRBJ1-1
CDR3 DNA: TGTGCCAGCAGCTACCAGGTCAACGGGTTGGGCACTGAAGCTTTCTTT
CDR3 protein: CASSYQVNGLGTEAFF

D gene: NA
clone size: many
V gene: TRBV12-3/TRBV12-4
J gene: TRBJ2-7
CDR3 DNA: TGTGCCAGCAGCCCCTCATCGTCCTCCTACGAGCAGTACTTC
CDR3 protein: CASSPSSSSYEQYF

D gene: NA
clone size: many
V gene: TRBV20-1
J gene: TRBJ2-1
CDR3 DNA: TGCAGTGCTAGGTCGTGGACGGGGGGCCCGGTCGGTGAGCAGTTCTTC
CDR3 protein: CSARSWTGGPVGEQFF

D gene: NA
clone size: NA
V gene: TRBV5-1
J gene: TRBJ1-1
CDR3 DNA: TGCGCCAGCAGCTTACAATCCCAGGACACTGAAAATTTCTTT
CDR3 protein: CASSLQSQDTENFF

D gene: NA
clone size: many
V gene: TRBV20-1
J gene: TRBJ1-5
CDR3 DNA: TGCAGTGCTAGAGACCCCCAATTTGGGGAGCCCCAGCATTTT
CDR3 protein: CSARDPQFGEPQHF

D gene: NA
clone size: many
V gene: TRBV9
J gene: TRBJ1-3
CDR3 DNA: TGTGCCAGCAGCGGAGGGACTGCTGGAAACACCATATATTTT
CDR3 protein: CASSGGTAGNTIYF

D gene: TRBD1
clone size: many
V gene: TRBV10-3
J gene: TRBJ1-1
CDR3 DNA: TGTGCCATCAGTGCCGTGGACAGGGGTTCAACTGAAGCTTTCTTT
CDR3 protein: CAISAVDRGSTEAFF

D gene: NA
clone size: NA
V gene: TRBV5-1
J gene: TRBJ1-2
CDR3 DNA: TGCGCCAGCAGCTTGGTCCAGGATGGCTGTGGCTACATCTTC
CDR3 protein: CASSLVQDGCGYIF

D gene: NA
clone size: NA
V gene: TRBV28
J gene: TRBJ1-1
CDR3 DNA: TGTGCCAGCAGTTTGTCTACCCACCGTGTTGAAGCTTTCTTT
CDR3 protein: CASSLSTHRVEAFF

D gene: NA
clone size: many
V gene: TRBV20-1
J gene: TRBJ2-1
CDR3 DNA: TGCAGTGCTAGTCCCCATGAGCAGTTCTTC
CDR3 protein: CSASPHEQFF

D gene: NA
clone size: NA
V gene: TRBV27
J gene: TRBJ1-2
CDR3 DNA: TGTGCCAGCAGTTTATTTTCGGGCGCAGACTATGGCTACACCTTC
CDR3 protein: CASSLFSGADYGYTF

D gene: NA
clone size: many
V gene: TRBV13
J gene: TRBJ1-2
CDR3 DNA: TGTGCCAGCAGCTATACCGGGACTTCCTATGGCTACACCTTC
CDR3 protein: CASSYTGTSYGYTF

D gene: NA
clone size: many
V gene: TRBV5-1
J gene: TRBJ2-6
CDR3 DNA: TGCGCCAGCAGCGAGGACGGAAACTCTGGGGCCAACGTCCTGACTTTC
CDR3 protein: CASSEDGNSGANVLTF

D gene: NA
clone size: many
V gene: TRBV5-1
J gene: TRBJ2-2
CDR3 DNA: TGCGCCAGCAGCTTGGCAGGGGATAGTACCGGGGAGCTGTTTTTT
CDR3 protein: CASSLAGDSTGELFF

D gene: TRBD1
clone size: medium-sized
V gene: TRBV5-1
J gene: TRBJ2-7
CDR3 DNA: TGCGCCAGCAGCTTGGGTCCCTCGACAGGGGGCTTAGACGAGCAGTACTTC
CDR3 protein: CASSLGPSTGGLDEQYF

D gene: NA
clone size: many
V gene: TRBV29-1
J gene: TRBJ2-3
CDR3 DNA: TGCAGCGTTGAAGATCCGGTGGGGGGACAAGATACGCAGTATTTT
CDR3 protein: CSVEDPVGGQDTQYF

D gene: TRBD1
clone size: few
V gene: TRBV18
J gene: TRBJ2-3
CDR3 DNA: TGTGCCAGCTCACCTAGGACAGGGAGAAGGGGCACAGATACGCAGTATTTT
CDR3 protein: CASSPRTGRRGTDTQYF

D gene: NA
clone size: many
V gene: TRBV5-8
J gene: TRBJ2-3
CDR3 DNA: TGTGCCAGCAGCTTGGAACTCAGACCCGATACGCAGTATTTT
CDR3 protein: CASSLELRPDTQYF

D gene: NA
clone size: many
V gene: TRBV20-1
J gene: TRBJ1-4
CDR3 DNA: TGCAGTGCTAGAGATTGGGAAACAACTAATGAAAAACTGTTTTTT
CDR3 protein: CSARDWETTNEKLFF

D gene: NA
clone size: many
V gene: TRBV5-5
J gene: TRBJ1-4
CDR3 DNA: TGTGCCAGCAGCTTACGTGTCCAGACGGGACCTAATGAAAAACTGTTTTTT
CDR3 protein: CASSLRVQTGPNEKLFF

D gene: NA
clone size: few
V gene: TRBV4-2
J gene: TRBJ2-7
CDR3 DNA: TGTGCCAGCAGCCAAGATGGTAGCGTGAACGAGCAGTACTTC
CDR3 protein: CASSQDGSVNEQYF

D gene: TRBD2
clone size: many
V gene: TRBV4-1
J gene: TRBJ2-5
CDR3 DNA: TGCGCCAGCAGCCAAGGGGCATCGGGACTAGCGGCGAGGGGGTCTTTAACCCAGTACTTC
CDR3 protein: CASSQGASGLAARGSLTQYF

D gene: NA
clone size: many
V gene: TRBV5-5
J gene: TRBJ2-5
CDR3 DNA: TGTGCCAGCAGCTTGACCGGGACCCAGTACTTC
CDR3 protein: CASSLTGTQYF

D gene: TRBD1
clone size: once
V gene: TRBV2
J gene: TRBJ2-7
CDR3 DNA: TGTGCCAGCAATTATGACAGGGTCGACGAGCAGTACTTC
CDR3 protein: CASNYDRVDEQYF

D gene: NA
clone size: NA
V gene: TRBV5-4
J gene: TRBJ2-2
CDR3 DNA: TGTGCCAGCAGCCCGGTAGGGGAAGCGAACACCGGGGAGCTGTTTTTT
CDR3 protein: CASSPVGEANTGELFF